This TCR beta chain was recovered during a study of tumor-infiltrating lymphocytes in oesophageal squamous cell carcinoma. The CDR3 has 13 residues. In germline, CDR1 is MNHNS, CDR2 SASEGT. Trimming left V 4 bases short and J 4 bases short, with 11 bases between. This clonotype has a count of ten or more. TCRdb re-called the PCR reads with MiXCR, one entry per CDR3 protein. The data hold about 3,800 distinct CDR3 sequences, with 19% observed a single time. This clonotype was sampled from a male donor with esophageal squamous cell carcinoma. The sample comprised normal esophageal tissue next to the tumor. The chain couples TRBV6-1 to TRBJ2-7; possibly TRBD2 for D (5 bases). CDR3: CASSAVGGYEQYF. The CDR3 coding sequence is TGTGCCAGCAGTGCCGTTGGAGGATACGAGCAGTACTTC.